Listed below are T cell receptor beta chains from one sample, sequenced in a study of blood T cells in healthy people across ages. MiXCR, run by TCRdb on the 5' RACE reads, gives a single entry per CDR3 protein. This sample yields 780,000 or so distinct CDR3 sequences, of which about 61% are seen a single time; roughly 26% belongs to the top ten. The sample was blood. All receptors come from a middle-aged man in good health. CDR3s include the opening cysteine and the closing phenylalanine or tryptophan. A D gene is named only where the DNA matches it firmly. Some rows have no size entry. The others give once, few or many, or a class for an expanded clone.

V gene,clone size,J gene,D gene,CDR3 DNA,CDR3 protein
TRBV7-3,-,TRBJ2-5,TRBD1,TGTGCCAGCAGTTTGACAGGGGGCGAAGAGACCCAGTACTTC,CASSLTGGEETQYF
TRBV25-1,few,TRBJ2-6,-,TGTGCCAGCAGTGCTGCAGGGTCGGGGGCCAACGTCCTGACTTTC,CASSAAGSGANVLTF
TRBV12-3/TRBV12-4,-,TRBJ2-5,-,TGTGCCAGCAGTTCCAGACAGGGAGGGTACAATGAGCAGTACTTC,CASSSRQGGYNEQYF
TRBV12-3/TRBV12-4,-,TRBJ2-3,-,TGTGCCAGCAGTCCCCGGGACGTCGGCACAGATACGCAGTATTTT,CASSPRDVGTDTQYF
TRBV7-2,few,TRBJ2-1,-,TGTGCCAGCAGCTCGATCCCCCAGGGGAGGAGTGAGCAGTTCTTC,CASSSIPQGRSEQFF
TRBV12-3/TRBV12-4,few,TRBJ2-5,-,TGTGCCAGCAGTTTAACGAGTCCCCCAGAGACCCAGTACTTC,CASSLTSPPETQYF
TRBV4-2,few,TRBJ2-7,-,TGTGCCAGCAGCCAAGACTCGGAGGGCCGAGGGTACGAGCAGTACTTC,CASSQDSEGRGYEQYF
TRBV6-5,-,TRBJ2-1,-,TGTGCCAGCAGTTACTCGATCCGCAGCACCTACAATGAGCAGTTCTTC,CASSYSIRSTYNEQFF
TRBV7-2,few,TRBJ2-5,-,TGTGCCAGCAGCCCTTATGCCCAAGAGACCCAGTACTTC,CASSPYAQETQYF
TRBV28,once,TRBJ1-2,-,TGTGCCAGCAGTCGGACAGTCTATGGCTACACCTTC,CASSRTVYGYTF
TRBV10-2,few,TRBJ2-4,TRBD2,TGCGCCAGCAGACTAGCGGACAAAAACATTCAGTACTTC,CASRLADKNIQYF
TRBV7-3,-,TRBJ2-2,TRBD1,TGTGCCAGCAGTCTATCCGCCGGGACAGGGGGCACCGGGGAGCTGTTTTTT,CASSLSAGTGGTGELFF
TRBV25-1,many,TRBJ1-1,-,TGTGCCAGCAGGAAGACGGGGAACACTGAAGCTTTCTTT,CASRKTGNTEAFF
TRBV4-2,few,TRBJ2-1,TRBD2,TGTGCCAGCAGCCAAGATTGGGGAGCGGGGGGGTACAATGAGCAGTTCTTC,CASSQDWGAGGYNEQFF
TRBV5-1,few,TRBJ2-3,TRBD2,TGCGCCAGCAGCTTGGTCCGAGCGGGAGCATCCGATACGCAGTATTTT,CASSLVRAGASDTQYF
TRBV14,once,TRBJ1-1,-,TGTGCCAGCAGCCAAGATCTAGGGAATTTGAACACTGAAGCTTTCTTT,CASSQDLGNLNTEAFF
TRBV6-1,-,TRBJ2-3,TRBD2,TGTGCCAGCAGTGAACGATCAGGACTAGTGCGGGGTAGCACAGATACGCAGTATTTT,CASSERSGLVRGSTDTQYF
TRBV10-3,-,TRBJ2-7,-,TGTGCCATCAGTGACCTCAGGGGCGGGGGTGAGCAGTACTTC,CAISDLRGGGEQYF
TRBV7-2,few,TRBJ1-2,-,TGTGCCAGCAGCCTACAAAGACAGCCAAACTATGGCTACACCTTC,CASSLQRQPNYGYTF
TRBV12-3/TRBV12-4,-,TRBJ1-6,-,TGTGCCAGCAGTCTGGACTCCACCATTTCACCCCTCCACTTT,CASSLDSTISPLHF
TRBV20-1,-,TRBJ2-3,-,TGCAGTGCTAGTGTCGGGGTCCTGTCTTTTACGCAGTATTTT,CSASVGVLSFTQYF
TRBV7-2,-,TRBJ2-5,TRBD2,TGTGCCAGCAGCCCGAATCTAGCGGGACAAGAGACCCAGTACTTC,CASSPNLAGQETQYF
TRBV7-3,-,TRBJ2-6,-,TGTGCCAGCAGCGTTAGTGGGGGTACTGGGGCCAACGTCCTGACTTTC,CASSVSGGTGANVLTF
TRBV5-5,-,TRBJ1-4,-,TGTGCCAGCAGCTATCGAGGACCACTGGGTGAAAAACTGTTTTTT,CASSYRGPLGEKLFF
TRBV24-1,-,TRBJ2-3,TRBD1,TGTGCCACCAGTGACTTACAGGGGGCGGCTAGCACAGATACGCAGTATTTT,CATSDLQGAASTDTQYF
TRBV7-2,few,TRBJ2-5,TRBD1,TGTGCCAGCAGCCTCACGGACAGGGTACAAGAGACCCAGTACTTC,CASSLTDRVQETQYF
TRBV7-9,many,TRBJ1-4,-,TGTGCCAGCCTAGGGTCCCGGGCGGGCCATAATGAAAAACTGTTTTTT,CASLGSRAGHNEKLFF
TRBV20-1,many,TRBJ2-3,-,TGCAGTGCTAGACCTGACGATACGCAGTATTTT,CSARPDDTQYF
TRBV3-1,few,TRBJ1-2,TRBD1,TGTGCCAGCAGCCAAGAAAGACAGGGGTGGGAAGGCTACACCTTC,CASSQERQGWEGYTF
TRBV28,few,TRBJ2-3,TRBD1,TGTGCCAGCAGTTTCGGGACAGGGGGCGCGGATACGCAGTATTTT,CASSFGTGGADTQYF
TRBV28,-,TRBJ2-3,-,TGTCCCAGCAGTTCCCCCCACGGGACATGGACGCAGTATTTT,CPSSSPHGTWTQYF
TRBV20-1,-,TRBJ1-5,TRBD1,TGCAGTGCTAAAAAGGATGCCGGGACAGGGTTGGGTAGCAATCAGCCCCAGCATTTT,CSAKKDAGTGLGSNQPQHF
TRBV6-5,few,TRBJ1-6,TRBD1,TGTGCCAGCAGTTACTCTCGGGACAGGAGTCTTAATTCACCCCTCCACTTT,CASSYSRDRSLNSPLHF
TRBV20-1,-,TRBJ2-5,TRBD1,TGCAGTGCTAGCCGGGACAGGAAAGAGACCCAGTACTTC,CSASRDRKETQYF
TRBV4-1,-,TRBJ2-1,-,TGCGCCAGCAGCCAAGTCACAACTCCGGGGGATGAGCAGTTCTTC,CASSQVTTPGDEQFF
TRBV29-1,-,TRBJ2-3,TRBD2,TGCAGCGTTCCAACTAGCGTTTGGACAGATACGCAGTATTTT,CSVPTSVWTDTQYF
TRBV29-1,few,TRBJ2-3,TRBD1,TGCAGCGTTGAACTGGGACAGGGAGGAGACGATACGCAGTATTTT,CSVELGQGGDDTQYF
TRBV5-1,few,TRBJ2-7,TRBD2,TGCGCCAGCAGCTCGGTATTCGGGGAGGGAGTTTTCTCCCACGAGCAGTACTTC,CASSSVFGEGVFSHEQYF